This TCR beta chain is from a study of spatial heterogeneity in lung cancer. Study information: Sequences of the beta chain were consistently detected in greater numbers than alpha-chain sequences.

Notes on the study in general: Relative to follow-up, resection was when ubiquitous expanded tumor TCRs appeared more in blood.

TCRdb used MiXCR to reprocess the 5' RACE reads, holding one entry per CDR3 protein. The sample has about 85,000 distinct CDR3 sequences, approximately 18% seen once. There are a few counts of this clonotype. Its antigen is currently unknown. Looked up from germline, CDR1 is LGHNA and CDR2 is YNFKEQ. The CDR3 is made up of 17 amino acids. V shed 3 bases and J 0 bases; nucleotides not matched to a gene: 6. Time point described: sample taken at primary tumor resection. Without sorting, whole RNA was sequenced from tumor, nontumor lung or frozen PBMC. Approximately 70 TRACERx patients with early, untreated non-small cell lung cancer donated samples.

The sample consisted of PBMCs, taken at surgery. The clonotype was recovered from a male donor with early-stage non-small cell lung cancer. V is TRBV4-2 and J is TRBJ2-2; 8 positions agree with TRBD2. This CDR3 reads CASSQAGTSTNTGELFF. The CDR3 DNA follows: TGTGCCAGCAGCCAGGCCGGGACTAGTACGAACACCGGGGAGCTGTTTTTT.